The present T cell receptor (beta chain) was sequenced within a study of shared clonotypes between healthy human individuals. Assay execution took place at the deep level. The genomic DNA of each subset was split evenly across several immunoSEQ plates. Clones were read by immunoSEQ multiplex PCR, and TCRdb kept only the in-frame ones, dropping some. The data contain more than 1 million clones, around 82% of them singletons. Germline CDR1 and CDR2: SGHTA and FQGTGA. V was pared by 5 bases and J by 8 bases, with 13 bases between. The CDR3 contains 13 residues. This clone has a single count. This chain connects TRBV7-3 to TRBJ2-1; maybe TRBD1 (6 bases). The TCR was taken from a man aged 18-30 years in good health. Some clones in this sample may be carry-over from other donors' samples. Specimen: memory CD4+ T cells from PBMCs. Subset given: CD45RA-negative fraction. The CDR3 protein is CASSLRGYDEQFF. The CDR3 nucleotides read TGTGCCAGCAGCCTAAGGGGGTACGATGAGCAGTTCTTC.